Shown below are 10 T cell receptor beta chains from a single sample sequenced in a study of T cell responses to AZD1222 COVID-19 vaccine. TCRdb's copy holds only in-frame clones and misses some; the assay was immunoSEQ multiplex PCR. The sample includes around 110,000 clones, roughly 92% of them seen just once. This specimen was peripheral blood, taken 28 days after the second AZD1222 dose. The receptors were sampled from an adult who received the AZD1222 COVID-19 vaccine.

The chain combines TRBV11-2 with TRBJ2-5; tentatively, D is TRBD1 (5 bases). The CDR3 is 13 amino acids. Per germline, CDR1 SGHAT and CDR2 FQNNGV. With 5 bases removed from V and 5 bases from J, the gap between germline ends came to 12 bases. The CDR3 spells CASSAAQAETQYF. As DNA, the CDR3 is TGTGCCAGCAGCGCTGCACAGGCGGAGACCCAGTACTTC.

The CDR3 DNA follows: TGTGCCACGAACGACAATGAAGTAAATTACTACACCTTC. It is translated as CATNDNEVNYYTF. The rearrangement links TRBV10-3 to TRBJ1-2, with D unclear. The germline V and J ends were trimmed by 10 bases and 10 bases, with 22 bases remaining between them. Germline CDR1 and CDR2: ENHRY and SYGVKD. The CDR3 is 13 residues long.

The chain uses TRBV5-1 and TRBJ2-7; a possible D gene is TRBD1 (5 bases). Between the trimmed V and J ends, which lost 6 bases and 1 base, there was a span of 11 bases. Per germline, CDR1 SGHRS and CDR2 YFSETQ. This CDR3 contains 13 residues. The CDR3 loop reads CASKVRGSYEQYF. CDR3 DNA: TGCGCCAGCAAAGTTAGGGGATCCTACGAGCAGTACTTC.

The rearrangement links TRBV5-5 to TRBJ2-5; 10 bases agree with TRBD2. The junction had 5 bases not matched to a gene; V was cut back by 1 base and J by 5 bases. The CDR3 is 15 residues long. The V gene's germline CDR1 is SGHKS and CDR2 YYEKEE (reference sequence). CDR3 amino acids: CASSLLAGGTETQYF. The DNA for the CDR3 is TGTGCCAGCAGCTTGTTAGCGGGAGGTACGGAGACCCAGTACTTC.

This clone has more than one count but fewer than ten. The genes are TRBV29-1 and TRBJ2-7, with D possibly being TRBD1 (5 bases). Deletions cut 3 bases from V and 5 bases from J, with 11 bases between. The length of the CDR3 is 12 residues. Germline CDR1 and CDR2: SQVTM and ANQGSEA. The CDR3 protein is CSVEDQGDEQYF. For the CDR3, the DNA is TGCAGCGTTGAGGACCAAGGGGACGAGCAGTACTTC.

V and J are TRBV3-1 (or the pseudogene TRBV3-2) and TRBJ1-1; weak D call: TRBD1 (5 bases). CDR1 is LGHDT and CDR2 is YNNKEL in the germline V gene (reference sequence). The CDR3 loop spans 13 amino acids. V lost 3 bases and J lost 5, with 10 bases in between. The DNA for the CDR3 is TGTGCCAGCAGCCAGGGGGGGAGAACTGAAGCTTTCTTT. It translates to CASSQGGRTEAFF.

This chain connects TRBV9 to TRBJ1-6; D is undetermined. CDR3 length: 14 residues. The germline V gene encodes CDR1 SGDLS and CDR2 YYNGEE. Trimming pared 4 bases from V and 4 bases from J, leaving 9 bases between. The CDR3 nucleotides read TGTGCCAGCAGCCCCGGGCCGTATAATTCACCCCTCCACTTT. Translating it yields CASSPGPYNSPLHF.

This chain joins TRBV5-4 and TRBJ2-3; perhaps TRBD1 as D (6 bases). V lost 4 bases and J lost 4, with 13 bases in between. Germline-derived CDR1 and CDR2 are SGHNT and YYREEE (reference sequence). The CDR3 has 14 residues. CDR3 DNA sequence: TGTGCCAGCAGCCCGACAGGAACTGCAGATACGCAGTATTTT. Its protein is CASSPTGTADTQYF. The complete variable domain, with remaining parts taken from reference TRBV5-4 and TRBJ2-3, reads ETGVTQSPTHLIKTRGQQVTLRCSSQSGHNTVSWYQQALGQGPQFIFQYYREEENGRGNFPPRFSGLQFPNYSSELNVNALELDDSALYLCASSPTGTADTQYFGPGTRLTVL.

The chain couples TRBV28 to TRBJ1-4; the match to TRBD1 covers 7 bases. The CDR3 is 15 amino acids. V gave up 8 bases and J gave up 10 bases; unmatched junction bases: 16. The V gene's germline CDR1 is MDHEN and CDR2 SYDVKM. CDR3 sequence reads: CASGNLQGPRVKLFF. The CDR3 DNA is TGTGCCAGCGGAAACCTACAGGGGCCTCGGGTAAAACTGTTTTTT.

This chain joins TRBV5-4 and TRBJ2-5; 8 bases match TRBD1. V trimming: 3 bases; J trimming: 2 bases; junction bases outside the gene matches: 12. Germline V gene data show CDR1 as SGHNT and CDR2 as YYREEE (reference sequence). This CDR3 is built from 17 residues. In nucleotides, the CDR3 is TGTGCCAGCAGCTCGCTACCTGGGACAGGCCTACAAGAGACCCAGTACTTC. Its protein product is CASSSLPGTGLQETQYF.